Listed below are T cell receptor beta chains from one sample, sequenced in a study of blood T cell repertoires in COVID-19. Method: immunoSEQ multiplex PCR; TCRdb's copy keeps in-frame clones and lacks some. The sample includes around 700,000 clones, 75% to 90% of them seen just once. Input material: peripheral blood. The source of these receptors is a woman aged 18-29 years with acute or convalescent COVID-19. Each CDR3 is given with its conserved first and last residue. D genes are given only for firm matches. Size is stated for part of the rows, as once, few or many counts, or as a class when the clone is expanded.

d_gene: TRBD1
v_gene: TRBV18
j_gene: TRBJ1-4
abundance: .
CDR3aa: CASSPLQGDGTNEKLFF
CDR3nt: TGTGCCAGCTCACCTCTTCAGGGGGACGGAACTAATGAAAAACTGTTTTTT

d_gene: TRBD2
v_gene: TRBV5-4
j_gene: TRBJ2-7
abundance: .
CDR3aa: CASSPSGGMYEQYF
CDR3nt: TGTGCCAGCAGCCCTAGCGGGGGGATGTACGAGCAGTACTTC

d_gene: TRBD1
v_gene: TRBV2
j_gene: TRBJ1-1
abundance: .
CDR3aa: CASSWTGGTEAFF
CDR3nt: TGTGCCAGCAGTTGGACAGGGGGCACTGAAGCTTTCTTT

d_gene: .
v_gene: TRBV3-1/TRBV3-2
j_gene: TRBJ1-1
abundance: .
CDR3aa: CATRAPTRAFF
CDR3nt: TGTGCCACCAGGGCCCCCACAAGAGCTTTCTTT

d_gene: TRBD1
v_gene: TRBV18
j_gene: TRBJ1-2
abundance: .
CDR3aa: CASSPSTGGLNFYGYTF
CDR3nt: TGTGCCAGCTCACCGTCGACAGGGGGCCTAAATTTTTATGGCTACACCTTC

d_gene: TRBD1
v_gene: TRBV19
j_gene: TRBJ1-4
abundance: .
CDR3aa: CASKQTGRSEKLFF
CDR3nt: TGTGCCAGTAAGCAGACAGGGAGGTCCGAAAAACTGTTTTTT

d_gene: .
v_gene: TRBV4-3
j_gene: TRBJ2-2
abundance: .
CDR3aa: CASSQQSSGVNTGELFF
CDR3nt: TGCGCCAGCAGCCAACAGTCTTCGGGTGTGAACACCGGGGAGCTGTTTTTT

d_gene: .
v_gene: TRBV18
j_gene: TRBJ2-7
abundance: .
CDR3aa: CASSPFSKPPYEQYF
CDR3nt: TGTGCCAGCTCACCGTTTTCTAAGCCCCCCTACGAGCAGTACTTC

d_gene: .
v_gene: TRBV11-2
j_gene: TRBJ2-2
abundance: .
CDR3aa: CASRTGTRNTGELFF
CDR3nt: TGTGCCAGCAGAACAGGAACGAGGAACACCGGGGAGCTGTTTTTT

d_gene: .
v_gene: TRBV30
j_gene: TRBJ1-5
abundance: once
CDR3aa: CAWNQQGYNQPQHF
CDR3nt: TGTGCCTGGAACCAACAGGGATACAATCAGCCCCAGCATTTT

d_gene: .
v_gene: TRBV11-2
j_gene: TRBJ1-2
abundance: few
CDR3aa: CASSPGSNYGYTF
CDR3nt: TGTGCCAGCAGTCCAGGGTCAAACTATGGCTACACCTTC

d_gene: TRBD1
v_gene: TRBV4-2
j_gene: TRBJ2-7
abundance: .
CDR3aa: CASSQGVIRGQESYEQYF
CDR3nt: TGTGCCAGCAGCCAAGGGGTCATTCGGGGACAGGAGAGTTACGAGCAGTACTTC

d_gene: .
v_gene: TRBV9
j_gene: TRBJ1-1
abundance: .
CDR3aa: CASSGQELNTEAFF
CDR3nt: TGTGCCAGCAGCGGACAGGAACTGAACACTGAAGCTTTCTTT

d_gene: .
v_gene: TRBV28
j_gene: TRBJ1-6
abundance: once
CDR3aa: CASSLDSNSPLHF
CDR3nt: TGTGCCAGCAGTTTAGACAGCAATTCACCCCTCCACTTT

d_gene: TRBD1
v_gene: TRBV29-1
j_gene: TRBJ2-2
abundance: .
CDR3aa: CSVEGAGQGAGELFF
CDR3nt: TGCAGCGTTGAAGGAGCGGGACAGGGGGCAGGGGAGCTGTTTTTT

d_gene: .
v_gene: TRBV7-6
j_gene: TRBJ2-7
abundance: .
CDR3aa: CASSLSGSFAYEQYF
CDR3nt: TGTGCCAGCAGCTTATCAGGGTCTTTCGCCTACGAGCAGTACTTC

d_gene: TRBD2
v_gene: TRBV9
j_gene: TRBJ2-3
abundance: .
CDR3aa: CASSDPRDYSTDTQYF
CDR3nt: TGTGCCAGCAGCGACCCCAGGGACTACTCCACAGATACGCAGTATTTT

d_gene: .
v_gene: TRBV12-5
j_gene: TRBJ1-2
abundance: .
CDR3aa: CASGLPISRGGRGYTF
CDR3nt: TGTGCTAGTGGTTTGCCAATATCCCGGGGGGGCAGAGGCTACACCTTC

d_gene: .
v_gene: TRBV4-3
j_gene: TRBJ1-1
abundance: .
CDR3aa: CASSQTTPTGTEAFF
CDR3nt: TGCGCCAGCAGCCAAACCACCCCTACAGGCACTGAAGCTTTCTTT

d_gene: TRBD1
v_gene: TRBV10-1
j_gene: TRBJ1-6
abundance: once
CDR3aa: CASSAAGQGFGSVNSPLHF
CDR3nt: TGCGCCAGCAGTGCTGCGGGACAGGGGTTCGGATCCGTTAATTCACCCCTCCACTTT

d_gene: TRBD1
v_gene: TRBV7-9
j_gene: TRBJ2-7
abundance: .
CDR3aa: CASSLAAGQGYEQYF
CDR3nt: TGTGCCAGCAGCTTAGCGGCGGGACAGGGATACGAGCAGTACTTC

d_gene: TRBD2
v_gene: TRBV13
j_gene: TRBJ2-1
abundance: .
CDR3aa: CASADGGGYNEQFF
CDR3nt: TGTGCCAGCGCCGACGGGGGGGGCTACAATGAGCAGTTCTTC

d_gene: .
v_gene: TRBV2
j_gene: TRBJ1-6
abundance: few
CDR3aa: CASSEATVNSPLHF
CDR3nt: TGTGCCAGCAGTGAAGCCACAGTCAATTCACCCCTCCACTTT

d_gene: TRBD1
v_gene: TRBV19
j_gene: TRBJ1-5
abundance: .
CDR3aa: CASKGQGHQPQHF
CDR3nt: TGTGCCAGTAAGGGACAGGGTCATCAGCCCCAGCATTTT

d_gene: TRBD1
v_gene: TRBV23-1
j_gene: TRBJ1-1
abundance: few
CDR3aa: CASSKGQGMNTEAFF
CDR3nt: TGCGCCAGCAGCAAAGGACAGGGGATGAACACTGAAGCTTTCTTT

d_gene: TRBD1
v_gene: TRBV5-1
j_gene: TRBJ1-1
abundance: .
CDR3aa: CASSSGQGKNTEAFF
CDR3nt: TGCGCCAGCAGCTCCGGACAGGGTAAGAACACTGAAGCTTTCTTT

d_gene: .
v_gene: TRBV5-5
j_gene: TRBJ1-2
abundance: .
CDR3aa: CASSPTGGAGYGYTF
CDR3nt: TGTGCCAGCAGCCCCACCGGGGGGGCAGGCTATGGCTACACCTTC

d_gene: .
v_gene: TRBV6-5
j_gene: TRBJ2-7
abundance: .
CDR3aa: CASSYPGGDEQYF
CDR3nt: TGTGCCAGCAGTTACCCCGGGGGTGACGAGCAGTACTTC

d_gene: TRBD1
v_gene: TRBV10-2
j_gene: TRBJ1-2
abundance: .
CDR3aa: CASRQGTNYGYTF
CDR3nt: TGCGCCAGCAGACAGGGGACTAACTATGGCTACACCTTC

d_gene: .
v_gene: TRBV6-5
j_gene: TRBJ2-7
abundance: .
CDR3aa: CASRPPWRTYEQYF
CDR3nt: TGTGCCAGCAGACCCCCGTGGCGGACCTACGAGCAGTACTTC

d_gene: .
v_gene: TRBV2
j_gene: TRBJ1-3
abundance: .
CDR3aa: CASKIRGSGNTIYF
CDR3nt: TGTGCCAGCAAGATCAGGGGATCCGGAAACACCATATATTTT

d_gene: TRBD1
v_gene: TRBV19
j_gene: TRBJ1-1
abundance: .
CDR3aa: CASSGQGRTEAFF
CDR3nt: TGTGCCAGTAGCGGACAGGGCCGGACTGAAGCTTTCTTT

d_gene: TRBD1
v_gene: TRBV4-1
j_gene: TRBJ2-5
abundance: .
CDR3aa: CASSPETGEETQYF
CDR3nt: TGCGCCAGCAGCCCTGAGACAGGGGAAGAGACCCAGTACTTC

d_gene: .
v_gene: TRBV5-6
j_gene: TRBJ1-6
abundance: .
CDR3aa: CASSLITGLSPLHF
CDR3nt: TGTGCCAGCAGCTTAATTACAGGGCTCTCACCCCTCCACTTT

d_gene: TRBD1
v_gene: TRBV7-9
j_gene: TRBJ1-2
abundance: .
CDR3aa: CASSLAGQGLDGYTF
CDR3nt: TGTGCCAGCAGCTTAGCCGGACAGGGATTGGATGGCTACACCTTC

d_gene: TRBD1
v_gene: TRBV6-2/TRBV6-3
j_gene: TRBJ2-7
abundance: .
CDR3aa: CASSYGQGGSYEQYF
CDR3nt: TGTGCCAGCAGTTACGGACAGGGGGGGAGCTACGAGCAGTACTTC

d_gene: .
v_gene: TRBV30
j_gene: TRBJ1-6
abundance: .
CDR3aa: CAWSDSTGWSYNSPLHF
CDR3nt: TGTGCCTGGAGTGACTCCACAGGGTGGTCCTATAATTCACCCCTCCACTTT

d_gene: .
v_gene: TRBV2
j_gene: TRBJ1-5
abundance: .
CDR3aa: CASSEGGDQPQHF
CDR3nt: TGTGCCAGCAGTGAGGGGGGTGATCAGCCCCAGCATTTT

d_gene: TRBD1
v_gene: TRBV5-5
j_gene: TRBJ1-5
abundance: .
CDR3aa: CASSLTGGGDQLQHF
CDR3nt: TGTGCCAGCAGCCTGACAGGGGGTGGGGATCAGCTCCAGCATTTT

d_gene: .
v_gene: TRBV9
j_gene: TRBJ2-2
abundance: .
CDR3aa: CASRGSSGGGELFF
CDR3nt: TGTGCCAGCAGAGGAAGTTCGGGTGGCGGGGAGCTGTTTTTT

d_gene: .
v_gene: TRBV4-1
j_gene: TRBJ1-1
abundance: .
CDR3aa: CASSQVAGDPEAFF
CDR3nt: TGCGCCAGCAGCCAAGTAGCAGGGGACCCTGAAGCTTTCTTT

d_gene: TRBD1
v_gene: TRBV12-3/TRBV12-4
j_gene: TRBJ2-7
abundance: .
CDR3aa: CASSSGTVYEQYF
CDR3nt: TGTGCCAGCAGCTCCGGGACAGTCTACGAGCAGTACTTC